This T cell receptor (beta chain) is drawn from a study of T cell clonotyping in hematopoietic cell transplantation. Samples: about 28 days before transplant, then days 30, 100 and 180 after. General study points: Recipient TCR diversity dropped after transplant; expanded clonotypes rose from day 30 to 180. Broader posttransplant TCR repertoire diversity was predicted by graft donor and pretransplant recipient Inverse Simpson Index values. Few recipient clonotypes overlapped donors; over 95% were de novo at given depth.

Comment on this clone: Its antigen remains unknown.

The CDR3 length is 13 residues. The germline V and J ends were trimmed by 3 bases and 8 bases, with 13 bases remaining between them. Per the germline V gene, CDR1 is SGHDN and CDR2 is FVKESK. TCRdb's table, derived via immunoSEQ multiplex PCR, lists solely in-frame clones and lacks some. The sample records about 16,000 clones, approximately 57% being singletons. This receptor was identified in a male patient aged 45-60 years who had an allogeneic stem cell transplant from an unrelated donor, so T cells may come from the graft donor. Some clones in this sample may be carry-over from other donors' samples. Material: PBMCs, obtained 30 days after allogeneic stem cell transplant. The chain couples TRBV14 to TRBJ1-2; D not resolved. DNA of the CDR3: TGTGCCAGCAGCCATGTCAGGCGAGAGGGCTACACCTTC. This translates into CASSHVRREGYTF. Full variable domain (rest looked up from reference TRBV14 and TRBJ1-2): EAGVTQFPSHSVIEKGQTVTLRCDPISGHDNLYWYRRVMGKEIKFLLHFVKESKQDESGMPNNRFLAERTGGTYSTLKVQPAELEDSGVYFCASSHVRREGYTFGSGTRLTVV.